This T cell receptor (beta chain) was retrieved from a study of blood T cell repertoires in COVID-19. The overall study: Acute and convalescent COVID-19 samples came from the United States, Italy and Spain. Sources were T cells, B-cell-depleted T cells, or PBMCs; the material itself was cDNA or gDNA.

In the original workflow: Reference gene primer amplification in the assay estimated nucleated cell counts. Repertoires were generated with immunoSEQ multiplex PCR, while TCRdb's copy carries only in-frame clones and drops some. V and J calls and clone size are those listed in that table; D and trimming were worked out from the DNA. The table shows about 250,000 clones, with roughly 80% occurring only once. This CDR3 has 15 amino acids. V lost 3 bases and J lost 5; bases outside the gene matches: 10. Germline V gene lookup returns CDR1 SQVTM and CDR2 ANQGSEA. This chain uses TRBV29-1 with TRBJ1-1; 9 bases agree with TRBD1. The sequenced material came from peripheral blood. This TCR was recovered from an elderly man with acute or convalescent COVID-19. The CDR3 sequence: CSVEPQQGAGTEAFF. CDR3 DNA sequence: TGCAGCGTTGAGCCCCAACAGGGGGCTGGGACTGAAGCTTTCTTT.